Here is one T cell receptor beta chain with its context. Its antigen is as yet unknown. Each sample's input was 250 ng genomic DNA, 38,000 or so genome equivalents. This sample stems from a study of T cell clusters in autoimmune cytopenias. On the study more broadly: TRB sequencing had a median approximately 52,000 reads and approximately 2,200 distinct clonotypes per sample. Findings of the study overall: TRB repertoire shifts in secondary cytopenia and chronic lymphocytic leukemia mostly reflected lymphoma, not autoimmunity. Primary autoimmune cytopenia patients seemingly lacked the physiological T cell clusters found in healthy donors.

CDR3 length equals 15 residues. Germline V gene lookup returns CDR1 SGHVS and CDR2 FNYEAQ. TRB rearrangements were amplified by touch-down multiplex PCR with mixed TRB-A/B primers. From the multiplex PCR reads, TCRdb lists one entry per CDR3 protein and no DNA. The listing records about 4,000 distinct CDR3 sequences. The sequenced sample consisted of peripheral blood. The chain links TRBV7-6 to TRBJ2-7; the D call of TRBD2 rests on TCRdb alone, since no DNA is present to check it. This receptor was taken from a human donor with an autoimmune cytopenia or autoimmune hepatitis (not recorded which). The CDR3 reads CASSLDGRGSGEQYF.